This section outlines one T cell receptor beta chain sequence together with its context. Its specificity is unknown. TCRdb's table, derived via immunoSEQ multiplex PCR, lists solely in-frame clones and lacks some. Here the sample spans approximately 75,000 clones, under 90% being singletons. These data originate in a study of identifying expanded T cells in peripheral blood. Study-wide findings and caveats: Across healthy donors, higher total template counts meant significantly greater roughly two-week count variance. Differentially abundant clones: around 1.2 between replicates, 16.4 at roughly 13 days, approximately 18 at four.

The germline gives CDR1 SQVTM, CDR2 ANQGSEA. V was cut by 5 bases and J by 0 bases, with 8 bases left in between. This CDR3 is 13 amino acids long. No infections or other immune events were documented during collection. This clonotype originated in a person aged 18-70 years in good health. Sequences were obtained from blood. The chain combines TRBV29-1 with TRBJ1-3; D is uncertain. This chain's CDR3 is CSVRGASGNTIYF. CDR3 DNA sequence: TGCAGCGTTCGGGGAGCCTCTGGAAACACCATATATTTT.